The next 32 T cell receptor beta chains were all read from a single sample in a study of shared clonotypes between healthy human individuals (dated by TCRdb to about 2020). CD8 naive samples were CD45RO-negative cells positively selected for CCR7, giving a CD45RA+CCR7+ population that excluded TemRA cells. Libraries were constructed by the immunoSEQ multiplex PCR assay. The clones in this table, taken by TCRdb from immuneACCESS, are in-frame only. Not every clone is retained; where verified, under half of the shortfall comes from an unresolved V gene, and the cause of the rest is unknown. For this sample there are about 2.1 million clones; around 93% appear just once. The ten top clones hold more than 1.5% of the sample. Sequencing was done on a sample of naive CD8+ T cells from PBMCs. The label giving this sample's cell subset or site can be read as: CD45RA+CCR7+. All receptors come from a man between 18 and 29 years old in good health. Some clones in this sample may be carry-over from other donors' samples.

The chain links TRBV9 to TRBJ1-2; TRBD1 is a possible D gene (5 bases). From germline, CDR1 is SGDLS and CDR2 YYNGEE. The CDR3 length is 15 residues. Trimming pared 4 bases from V and 6 bases from J, leaving 19 bases between. CDR3 DNA sequence: TGTGCCAGCAGCTGGGGGTCTCTACCCGTCCATGGCTACACCTTC. Its protein is CASSWGSLPVHGYTF.

This chain connects TRBV9 to TRBJ2-7; the D is unclear. The CDR3 runs to 13 residues. Germline loops: CDR1 SGDLS, CDR2 YYNGEE. With 3 bases removed from V and 3 bases from J, the gap between germline ends came to 10 bases. The CDR3 DNA reads as TGTGCCAGCAGCGATTCAGCAAACTACGAGCAGTACTTC. Its protein is CASSDSANYEQYF.

This chain joins TRBV7-7 and TRBJ2-7; possibly TRBD1 for D (6 bases). The CDR3 is made up of 14 amino acids. Germline values: CDR1 SSHAT, CDR2 FNYEAQ (reference sequence). Trimming left V 5 bases short and J 2 bases short, with 13 bases between. CDR3 region: CASSPRGTTYEQYF. CDR3 nucleotides: TGTGCCAGCAGCCCCAGGGGAACTACCTACGAGCAGTACTTC.

This chain links TRBV2 with TRBJ1-2; D may be TRBD1 (5 bases). CDR1 is SNHLY and CDR2 is FYNNEI in the germline V gene. The CDR3 covers 15 residues. Trimming removed 2 bases from V and 4 bases from J, with 14 bases in between. In nucleotides, the CDR3 is TGTGCCAGCAGTGAATCAACAGGAGGTCCCTATGGCTACACCTTC. Amino acids: CASSESTGGPYGYTF.

The chain couples TRBV14 to TRBJ1-2; D is ambiguous. The CDR3 is made up of 13 amino acids. The V end was cut by 6 bases, the J end by 2 bases, with 10 bases between. CDR1 is SGHDN, CDR2 FVKESK, per germline. The CDR3 DNA reads TGTGCCAGCAGTCCGACCACCAACTATGGCTACACCTTC. It translates to CASSPTTNYGYTF. Variable domain in full (rest from reference TRBV14 and TRBJ1-2): EAGVTQFPSHSVIEKGQTVTLRCDPISGHDNLYWYRRVMGKEIKFLLHFVKESKQDESGMPNNRFLAERTGGTYSTLKVQPAELEDSGVYFCASSPTTNYGYTFGSGTRLTVV.

Turning to this clone: This sample includes further DNA sequences coding for the same CDR3. The genes are TRBV7-9 and TRBJ2-7; D gene uncertain. This CDR3 region has 13 residues. Germline assignment: CDR1 SEHNR and CDR2 FQNEAQ (reference sequence). V was pared by 2 bases and J by 3 bases, with 8 bases between. The chain's CDR3 is CASSLSGSYEQYF. CDR3 DNA sequence: TGTGCCAGCAGCTTATCGGGCAGCTACGAGCAGTACTTC.

The genes are TRBV28 and TRBJ1-4; 7 nucleotides align to TRBD1. Per germline, CDR1 MDHEN and CDR2 SYDVKM. The CDR3 is 15 amino acids. J gave up 7 bases and V 5 bases, and 10 bases lay outside the gene matches. CDR3 loop: CASSPTGRSGEKLFF. The DNA of the CDR3 is TGTGCCAGCAGTCCGACAGGGCGGTCGGGTGAAAAACTGTTTTTT.

This clone was picked up one time. The chain carries TRBV10-1 and TRBJ2-4; a possible D gene is TRBD2 (5 bases). The CDR3 contains 16 residues. V was trimmed by 7 bases and J by 0 bases, leaving 16 bases between them. CDR1 and CDR2 from the germline V gene are WNHNN and SYGVQD (reference sequence). Here the CDR3 DNA reads TGCGCCAGCACCCCTGTGGAGGTTAGAGCCAAAAACATTCAGTACTTC. Protein product: CASTPVEVRAKNIQYF.

Regarding this clone: This sample also contains other DNA sequences that code for the same CDR3. The chain recombines TRBV20-1 with TRBJ1-2; D is unresolved. The germline CDR1 and CDR2 sequences are DFQATT and SNEGSKA (reference sequence). The CDR3 runs to 10 residues. Trimming shortened V by 3 bases and J by 4 bases, and 3 bases separated the two germline ends. CDR3 region: CSARVYGYTF. The CDR3 DNA reads TGCAGTGCTAGGGTCTATGGCTACACCTTC.

This chain joins TRBV27 and TRBJ2-7, with unresolved D. Germline V gene sequence: CDR1 MNHEY, CDR2 SMNVEV (reference sequence). The V and J ends lost 8 bases and 0 bases respectively, with 5 bases between them. There are 11 residues in the CDR3. The CDR3, as DNA: TGTGCCAGCGGCTACTCCTACGAGCAGTACTTC. As protein: CASGYSYEQYF.

V is TRBV11-2 and J is TRBJ2-3; D remains ambiguous. The V gene lost 3 bases and the J gene lost 6 bases, with 16 bases spanning the gap. CDR1 is SGHAT, CDR2 FQNNGV, per germline. The CDR3 has 15 amino acids. The CDR3 DNA follows: TGTGCCAGCAGCTTGGGATGGGGTATGGGGGATACGCAGTATTTT. Translated: CASSLGWGMGDTQYF.

This chain uses TRBV7-3 with TRBJ1-1; no clear D. The CDR3 runs to 17 residues. The ends were cut back, 2 bases at V and 1 base at J, with 17 bases in the middle. CDR1 is SGHTA and CDR2 is FQGTGA in the germline V gene. This chain's CDR3 is CASSLVRVGEGNTEAFF. The CDR3 region has the DNA TGTGCCAGCAGCTTAGTTCGAGTCGGGGAGGGGAACACTGAAGCTTTCTTT.

V is TRBV2 and J is TRBJ2-7, with TRBD2 matching 11 bases. Germline V CDR1 and CDR2: SNHLY, FYNNEI. The CDR3 has 14 residues. V trimming: 4 bases; J trimming: 9 bases; junction bases outside the gene matches: 8. CDR3 nucleotides: TGTGCCAGCAGTGTGGCTAGCGGGAGGTTATGGCAGTACTTC. Encoded protein: CASSVASGRLWQYF.

The chain carries TRBV19 and TRBJ2-7; possibly TRBD2 for D (7 bases). Deletions cut 10 bases from V and 2 bases from J, with 18 bases between. This CDR3 has 14 residues. Germline assignment: CDR1 LNHDA and CDR2 SQIVND (reference sequence). The DNA of the CDR3 is TGTGCCACCTCGGGGGGCAGCGGCCCCTACGAGCAGTACTTC. Residues: CATSGGSGPYEQYF.

The rearrangement joins TRBV9 to TRBJ2-7; D possibly corresponds to TRBD1 (6 bases). Germline V gene data show CDR1 as SGDLS and CDR2 as YYNGEE. Trimming pared 4 bases from V and 2 bases from J, leaving 16 bases between. The length of the CDR3 is 15 residues. The CDR3 DNA is TGTGCCAGCAGCCCCAAGGGGACAATACCCTACGAGCAGTACTTC. This sequence encodes CASSPKGTIPYEQYF.

This rearrangement joins TRBV2 to TRBJ2-7; D gene uncertain. The V end lost 4 bases, the J end lost 3 bases, and 13 bases lay between the germline ends. The CDR3 covers 14 residues. CDR1 is SNHLY and CDR2 is FYNNEI in the germline V gene. This CDR3 is CASSGARLVYEQYF. CDR3 DNA: TGTGCCAGCAGTGGGGCCAGGTTGGTCTACGAGCAGTACTTC.

This clone was recorded only once. V usage is TRBV30 and J usage is TRBJ1-2; no clear D gene. Germline CDR1 is GTSNPN and CDR2 is SVGIG (reference sequence). This CDR3 contains 12 residues. V lost 4 bases and J 0 bases, leaving 6 bases between the germline ends. CDR3 region: CAWNTANYGYTF. The CDR3 DNA reads as TGTGCCTGGAATACGGCTAACTATGGCTACACCTTC.

The V gene is TRBV7-9, the J gene TRBJ2-1, with D maybe TRBD2 (6 bases). There are 15 residues in the CDR3. V lost 3 bases and J 8 bases, leaving 17 bases between the germline ends. The germline V gene has CDR1 SEHNR and CDR2 FQNEAQ (reference sequence). CDR3 amino acids: CASSFRGNRLDEQFF. For the CDR3, the DNA is TGTGCCAGCAGCTTCCGCGGGAACCGACTGGATGAGCAGTTCTTC.

The rearrangement joins TRBV9 to TRBJ2-1; weak D call: TRBD2 (6 bases). This CDR3 spans 15 amino acids. The V end was cut by 3 bases, the J end by 6 bases, with 16 bases between. Germline V gene data show CDR1 as SGDLS and CDR2 as YYNGEE. CDR3 sequence reads: CASSAGGGLSNEQFF. CDR3 coding DNA: TGTGCCAGCAGCGCCGGTGGAGGGTTGAGCAATGAGCAGTTCTTC.

The V gene is TRBV2, the J gene TRBJ2-3; TRBD2 matches 7 bases. The CDR3 extends over 18 amino acids. After removal of 2 bases from V and 1 base from J, the junction contained 12 bases not matched to a gene. CDR1 is SNHLY, CDR2 FYNNEI, per germline. CDR3 in amino acids: CASSEFAGVDVGTDTQYF. CDR3 DNA sequence: TGTGCCAGCAGTGAATTTGCGGGAGTGGATGTGGGCACAGATACGCAGTATTTT.

The DNA of the CDR3 is TGTGCCAGCAGTGAACGAGGGGGGGACGAGCAGTACTTC. Its translation: CASSERGGDEQYF. The chain employs TRBV25-1 and TRBJ2-7; D may be TRBD2 (7 bases). CDR3 length equals 13 residues. The V end lost 2 bases, the J end lost 5 bases, and 10 bases lay between the germline ends. The V gene's germline CDR1 is MGHDK and CDR2 SYGVNS.

V gene TRBV5-1 combines with J gene TRBJ2-7, with TRBD1 as a possible D gene (6 bases). The CDR3 loop spans 13 amino acids. Germline-derived CDR1 and CDR2 are SGHRS and YFSETQ. The V gene lost 4 bases and the J gene lost 5 bases, with 13 bases spanning the gap. The CDR3 sequence: CASSGRDTNEQYF. As DNA, the CDR3 is TGCGCCAGCAGCGGCCGGGACACCAACGAGCAGTACTTC.

The rearrangement uses TRBV19 and TRBJ2-7, with D hard to call. V was pared by 1 base and J by 5 bases, with 9 bases between. Germline loops: CDR1 LNHDA, CDR2 SQIVND (reference sequence). The CDR3 loop spans 13 amino acids. In DNA, the CDR3 is TGTGCCAGTAGTATAGCCGAGGCCCACGAGCAGTACTTC. It is translated as CASSIAEAHEQYF.

V usage is TRBV27 and J usage is TRBJ2-1; 9 nucleotides align to TRBD2. CDR1 and CDR2 (germline): MNHEY, SMNVEV (reference sequence). J gave up 4 bases and V 4 bases, and 8 bases lay outside the gene matches. CDR3 length equals 16 residues. The CDR3 protein is CASSYGAGGAYNEQFF. The CDR3 region has the DNA TGTGCCAGCAGTTATGGAGCGGGAGGAGCTTACAATGAGCAGTTCTTC.

The rearrangement joins TRBV27 to TRBJ2-3; the match to TRBD2 covers 10 bases. J lost 3 bases, V lost 6 bases, and 6 bases had no gene match. Germline-derived CDR1 and CDR2 are MNHEY and SMNVEV (reference sequence). This CDR3 has 15 residues. The CDR3 protein is CASRTLAGITDTQYF. CDR3 nucleotides: TGTGCCAGCAGGACACTAGCGGGGATAACAGATACGCAGTATTTT.

The V gene is TRBV27, the J gene TRBJ2-1, with TRBD1 matching over 7 bases. Germline assignment: CDR1 MNHEY and CDR2 SMNVEV (reference sequence). Trimming removed 4 bases from V and 1 base from J; junction bases left unmatched: 4. The CDR3 consists of 15 residues. CDR3 amino acids: CASSSDRASYNEQFF. In nucleotides, the CDR3 is TGTGCCAGCAGTTCCGACAGGGCGTCCTACAATGAGCAGTTCTTC.

V is TRBV10-3 and J is TRBJ2-7; D may be TRBD1 (6 bases). Germline CDR1 ENHRY, CDR2 SYGVKD. This CDR3 region has 13 residues. V shed 6 bases and J shed 4 bases, with 13 bases lying between them. This CDR3 reads CAISQTGRYEQYF. The CDR3 coding sequence is TGTGCCATCAGCCAGACAGGTCGTTACGAGCAGTACTTC.

This chain links TRBV4-1 with TRBJ1-3; D is perhaps TRBD1 (5 bases). Germline lookup yields CDR1 MGHRA and CDR2 YSYEKL. CDR3 size: 15 residues. The germline V and J ends were trimmed by 1 base and 0 bases, with 7 bases remaining between them. CDR3 bases: TGCGCCAGCAGCCAAGGGGACTTCTCTGGAAACACCATATATTTT. The encoded protein is CASSQGDFSGNTIYF.

The chain recombines TRBV7-9 with TRBJ1-2; unclear D gene. The CDR3 is 13 amino acids. Germline lookup yields CDR1 SEHNR and CDR2 FQNEAQ (reference sequence). V was cut by 3 bases and J by 4 bases, with 9 bases left in between. The CDR3 region is CASSFGDRYGYTF. CDR3 sequence (DNA): TGTGCCAGCAGCTTCGGGGATCGCTATGGCTACACCTTC. Together with reference TRBV7-9 and TRBJ1-2, the CDR3 gives the full variable domain: DTGVSQNPRHKITKRGQNVTFRCDPISEHNRLYWYRQTLGQGPEFLTYFQNEAQLEKSRLLSDRFSAERPKGSFSTLEIQRTEQGDSAMYLCASSFGDRYGYTFGSGTRLTVV.

The chain uses TRBV28 and TRBJ2-1; D is possibly TRBD2 (6 bases). Germline V CDR1 and CDR2: MDHEN, SYDVKM. The CDR3 length is 16 residues. The V and J ends lost 6 bases and 6 bases respectively, with 21 bases between them. CDR3 amino acids: CASRWGTGDFLNEQFF. Here the CDR3 DNA reads TGTGCCAGCAGGTGGGGAACCGGGGACTTCCTCAATGAGCAGTTCTTC. The entire variable domain, with the rest obtained from reference TRBV28 and TRBJ2-1, is as follows: DVKVTQSSRYLVKRTGEKVFLECVQDMDHENMFWYRQDPGLGLRLIYFSYDVKMKEKGDIPEGYSVSREKKERFSLILESASTNQTSMYLCASRWGTGDFLNEQFFGPGTRLTVL.

A remark on this clone: In the same sample, other DNA sequences code for this CDR3. CDR3 coding DNA: TGTGCCAGCAGTTTATCGACTAGCGGATACGAGCAGTACTTC. It is translated as CASSLSTSGYEQYF. The genes are TRBV27 and TRBJ2-7; 9 bases are shared with TRBD2. The CDR3 sequence is 14 residues long. The trim removed 0 bases at V and 4 bases at J, leaving 1 base unmatched. Germline CDR1 and CDR2: MNHEY and SMNVEV (reference sequence).

In regard to this clone: The sample contains more than one DNA sequence encoding this CDR3. The chain is built from TRBV28 and TRBJ2-1; D gene uncertain. Germline lookup yields CDR1 MDHEN and CDR2 SYDVKM. Trimming took off 2 bases at V and 2 bases at J, with 4 bases between the two ends. The CDR3 runs 13 residues. The CDR3 DNA follows: TGTGCCAGCAGTTTAGGGCCCTACAATGAGCAGTTCTTC. Translation gives CASSLGPYNEQFF. Full variable domain (rest looked up from reference TRBV28 and TRBJ2-1): DVKVTQSSRYLVKRTGEKVFLECVQDMDHENMFWYRQDPGLGLRLIYFSYDVKMKEKGDIPEGYSVSREKKERFSLILESASTNQTSMYLCASSLGPYNEQFFGPGTRLTVL.